The entry below describes one TCR beta chain. This clonotype was observed at least ten times. What antigen it recognizes has not been identified. Relative to the germline gene, one junction end is altered; a read error may explain this. Taken from cysteine to phenylalanine, the CDR3 has 15 residues. Only the CDR3 DNA stays, 45 bases, in frame from base 1. CDR1 and CDR2 were assigned from the germline V gene as SGHTA and FQGNSA. The treatment or condition label, as the study defines it: live attenuated yellow fever vaccine strain. A standard Ficoll-Paque protocol was used to isolate PBMCs from peripheral blood. CD4 and CD8 T-cell fractions were isolated with Dynabeads CD4 and CD8 positive selection kits. TriZol was used to extract RNA from bulk PBMCs, CD4 and CD8 fractions, and dextramer-positive and dextramer-negative fractions. The sample originates from a study of T cells after yellow fever vaccination (dated by TCRdb to 2018 to 2020). In terms of the full investigation: The SMART-Seq v4 Ultra Low Input RNA kit was used to prepare libraries from fractions with low cell numbers. To track T-cell clones before and after primary and booster YFV17D yellow fever vaccination, bulk TCR alpha and beta repertoires were sequenced longitudinally. Two healthy male donors made up the cohort, one aged 18 to 30 years and the other aged 30 to 40 years. Blood was drawn at multiple timepoints before and after primary and secondary immunization, with bulk PBMC replicates and cell subsets isolated. General study outcomes and caveats: FACS-sorted repertoires could contain abundant contaminating clonotypes from the bulk population, so computational filtering was required. Most clones expanded after primary vaccination (about 95% of CD4 and roughly 90% of CD8) were re-detected after the booster, suggesting that broad memory maintenance occurred. A small share of clonotypes occurred in both CD4 and CD8 compartments, likely arising from convergent recombination. The secondary T-cell response was found to be weaker but faster than the primary response, with a peak reached on day 5 rather than on day 15. Because only a couple of donors were included in the study, the extent to which the findings can be generalized is limited.

Sequencing was carried out with an Illumina NovaSeq 6000. TCR cDNA was made using 5'RACE template switching, a step that added a universal primer site and unique molecular identifiers. Priming of cDNA synthesis was performed from both the TCR alpha and TCR beta constant segments. Library amplification used two PCR steps, and the second PCR step added sample barcodes and sequencing adapters. Sequencing of the libraries was done on either Illumina HiSeq 2500 (2x100 bp) or NovaSeq (2x150 bp). In the authors' own workflow: Demultiplexing of reads and collapsing into UMI consensus sequences were performed with MIGEC, and V(D)J alignment was carried out with MiXCR. Vaccine-responding clonotypes were identified with edgeR using replicate PBMC samples, with FDR below 0.01 and a log2 fold change above 5 up to day 15 being required. Each bulk clonotype was labeled CD4 or CD8 based on which sequenced repertoire, CD4 or CD8, contained the clonotype at higher abundance. TCRdb reworked the public reads: Q25 trimming with fastp, MiXCR clone assembly, productive beta chains retained. Merged by CDR3 protein, the rows form single entries marked with the most common genes and DNA. What appears here as the V and J calls and clone size reflects TCRdb's work, not the paper's. The sample records 250,000 to 350,000 distinct CDR3 sequences, 8.7% of which are singletons. Of the sample, over 3% is held by the ten largest clones.

The V and J genes are TRBV7-2 and TRBJ2-3; 9 central nucleotides agree with TRBD2. The source was CD4+ T cells sorted from PBMCs, collected 5 days after the yellow fever booster vaccination. The clonotype comes from a man aged 18 to 35 who received the YFV17D yellow fever vaccine. At the DNA level, the sequence is TGTGCCAGCAGCCTAGCGGGACCTACGGGAGATACGCAGTATTTT. Translated, this is CASSLAGPTGDTQYF.